Listed below are T cell receptor beta chains from one sample, sequenced in a study of T cells after yellow fever vaccination. TCRdb reprocessed the 5' RACE reads with MiXCR, giving one entry per CDR3 protein. Of approximately 240,000 distinct CDR3 sequences listed, 3.6% are singletons. This sample comprised PBMCs, obtained 15 days after the yellow fever booster vaccination. These receptors were taken from a man aged 18 to 29 who received the YFV17D yellow fever vaccine. CDR3s include the opening cysteine and the closing phenylalanine or tryptophan. A D gene is named only where the DNA matches it firmly. Clone size is given as once, few, many, or a class for an expanded clone.

J gene,D gene,clone size,CDR3 length,V gene,CDR3 DNA,CDR3 protein
TRBJ2-1,TRBD2,many,19,TRBV5-1,TGCGCCAGCAGTCCCGGGACTAGCGGGGAACAATCCTCCTACAATGAGCAGTTCTTC,CASSPGTSGEQSSYNEQFF
TRBJ1-1,TRBD1,many,14,TRBV12-3/TRBV12-4,TGTGCCAGCACTGGAGGACAGGGGCGGGGTGAAGCTTTCTTT,CASTGGQGRGEAFF
TRBJ1-2,.,many,14,TRBV20-1,TGCAGTGTTTGGAGTGGGGCAGGGACCTATGGCTACACCTTC,CSVWSGAGTYGYTF
TRBJ1-1,.,many,13,TRBV7-2,TGTGCCAGCAGGTACAGCCCGAACACTGAAGCTTTCTTT,CASRYSPNTEAFF
TRBJ2-3,TRBD2,many,15,TRBV29-1,TGCAGCGTTGAGGGCAGCGGGGGGGCGGCAGATACGCAGTATTTT,CSVEGSGGAADTQYF
TRBJ1-4,TRBD1,many,15,TRBV7-2,TGTGCCAGCAGCCCCAGGGGGGGAATATGGGAAAAACTGTTTTTT,CASSPRGGIWEKLFF
TRBJ1-1,.,many,16,TRBV6-4,TGTGCCAGCAAAAAATCTTCAGGTATGGGGGTAACTGAAGCTTTCTTT,CASKKSSGMGVTEAFF
TRBJ1-5,TRBD1,many,14,TRBV6-5,TGTGCCAGCAGGGGGACAGGAATCAATCAGCCCCAGCATTTT,CASRGTGINQPQHF
TRBJ2-3,TRBD2,many,14,TRBV20-1,TGCAGTGCTATTAGCGGGGGAGGCGGTAATACGCAGTATTTT,CSAISGGGGNTQYF
TRBJ2-2,.,many,16,TRBV7-2,TGTGCCAGCAGCTTAGTTGTTGGTCTAAACACCGGGGAGCTGTTTTTT,CASSLVVGLNTGELFF
TRBJ2-3,.,many,15,TRBV5-1,TGCGCCAGCAGCTTGGGGAGCGGGTCCACAGATACGCAGTATTTT,CASSLGSGSTDTQYF
TRBJ2-5,.,many,14,TRBV27,TGTGCCAGCAGTCAATTTAAAAACCAAGAGACCCAGTACTTC,CASSQFKNQETQYF
TRBJ2-3,TRBD2,many,15,TRBV7-2,TGTGCCAGTCCGCCGGCGGGGGGGGGCTTAAATACGCAGTATTTT,CASPPAGGGLNTQYF
TRBJ2-1,.,many,13,TRBV7-9,TGTGCCAGCCGTCCTAGCTCCTACAATGAGCAGTTCTTC,CASRPSSYNEQFF
TRBJ2-3,.,many,13,TRBV9,TGTGCCAGCAGCGTAGAGCGGGCAGATACGCAGTATTTT,CASSVERADTQYF
TRBJ2-5,.,many,13,TRBV6-2/TRBV6-3,TGTGCCAGCACGTCCTATCAAAGCGAGACCCAGTACTTC,CASTSYQSETQYF
TRBJ1-5,TRBD1,many,15,TRBV7-3,TGTGCCAGCAGCTTAATAGGGGGCGGTGATCAGCCCCAGCATTTT,CASSLIGGGDQPQHF
TRBJ1-5,TRBD1,many,15,TRBV18,TGTGCCAGCTCACCGGACAGGGGGCGTAATCAGCCCCAGCATTTT,CASSPDRGRNQPQHF
TRBJ1-1,TRBD1,many,20,TRBV18,TGTGCCAGCTCACCACGCATCGGGTTGGGGACAGGGGACGTGAGTTCTGAAGCTTTCTTT,CASSPRIGLGTGDVSSEAFF
TRBJ1-1,.,many,13,TRBV5-1,TGCGCCAGCAGTTACCTCCGAGAGACTGAAGCTTTCTTT,CASSYLRETEAFF
TRBJ1-6,.,many,12,TRBV7-3,TGTGCCACCTTCTCCTATAATTCACCCCTCCACTTT,CATFSYNSPLHF
TRBJ2-7,.,few,15,TRBV2,TGTGCCAGCAGTGTTATTATCGGACAGAGCTACGAGCAGTACTTC,CASSVIIGQSYEQYF
TRBJ2-3,TRBD2,many,19,TRBV24-1,TGTGCCACCAGTGACCACGACTATGGAATAGCGGGGAAATTAGATACGCAGTATTTT,CATSDHDYGIAGKLDTQYF
TRBJ2-2,.,many,16,TRBV7-6,TGTGCCAGCAGCTTAGAAGTCGGGGATACAACCGGGGAGCTGTTTTTT,CASSLEVGDTTGELFF
TRBJ2-2,TRBD1,many,14,TRBV5-5,TGTGCCGCTGGACAGGGGATGGGCACCGGGGAGCTGTTTTTT,CAAGQGMGTGELFF
TRBJ2-1,TRBD1,few,14,TRBV5-4,TGTGCCAGCAGCCTGGACAGGGGAAGTCGTGAGCAGTTCTTC,CASSLDRGSREQFF
TRBJ2-3,.,few,21,TRBV4-3,TGCGCCAGCAGCCAAGATAGAGTTGCAGGGGGGGCTTTCGGCCACATGGATACGCAGTATTTT,CASSQDRVAGGAFGHMDTQYF
TRBJ1-3,.,many,11,TRBV12-3/TRBV12-4,TGTGCCAGCAGGGATGGAAACACCATATATTTT,CASRDGNTIYF